The subject of this entry is one T cell receptor (beta chain). Other DNA sequences in this sample translate to the same CDR3. This sample was included in a study of blood T cell repertoires in COVID-19. About the study: Researchers got acute and convalescent COVID-19 samples from the United States, Italy and Spain.

Generated by immunoSEQ multiplex PCR, the TCRdb table keeps only in-frame clones and is missing some. The repertoire holds some 250,000 clones, with around 81% as singletons. The clonotype comes from an elderly woman with COVID-19, enrolled during active disease. The sequencing sample was made of peripheral blood.

The CDR3 sequence: CASSPRGTDTQYF. The CDR3 DNA reads as TGTGCCAGCTCACCGAGGGGCACAGATACGCAGTATTTT. The chain combines TRBV18 with TRBJ2-3; possibly TRBD2 for D (5 bases). CDR3 length: 13 amino acids. Trimming shortened V by 3 bases and J by 1 base, and 5 bases separated the two germline ends. CDR1 KGHSH and CDR2 LQKENI come from the germline V gene.